The T cell receptor (beta chain) described here comes from a study of human T cells and chemical hapten exposure. Study results and limitations: Counts of expanded TCRs at PT1 were positively correlated with patch test score.

The CDR3 runs 15 residues. The V end was cut by 6 bases, the J end by 1 base, with 15 bases between. Germline V gives CDR1 MDHEN, CDR2 SYDVKM. The sample's time point: patch test 2, 6 weeks after DPC sensitization. Treatment in this sample: therapeutic diphenylcyclopropenone sensitization with weekly scalp DPC. TCRdb re-analysed the RACE reads in MiXCR, keeping a single row per CDR3 protein. The sample contains approximately 100,000 distinct CDR3 sequences, 9.2% of which appear only once. Concerning this clonotype: Its cognate antigen is unknown.

The sequencing here drew on whole blood, taken in connection with sensitization to the hapten diphenylcyclopropenone (DPC). The sequence derives from a woman aged 35 to 49 with alopecia areata. Some clones in this sample may be carry-over from other donors' samples. The chain has TRBV28 and TRBJ1-1, with a possible D match to TRBD1 (5 bases). CDR3 in amino acids: CASRLLTVGNTEAFF. CDR3 coding DNA: TGTGCCAGCAGACTGCTGACAGTCGGGAACACTGAAGCTTTCTTT.